Below are 2 T cell receptor beta chains sequenced from a single sample in a study of cytomegalovirus exposure and HLA in healthy donors. The PCR had 60 Vbeta and 13 Jbeta primers. Method: immunoSEQ multiplex PCR; TCRdb's copy keeps in-frame clones and lacks some. The data contain about 100,000 clones, roughly 70% of them singletons. The material sequenced was PBMCs. The receptors stem from a man aged 40-50 years in good health and CMV-seropositive.

This chain uses TRBV13 with TRBJ2-1, with D perhaps matching TRBD2 (5 bases). V shed 5 bases and J shed 7 bases, with 15 bases lying between them. CDR1 is PRHDT and CDR2 is FYEKMQ in the germline V gene (reference sequence). The CDR3 length is 14 residues. The CDR3 here is CASSPRRGWNEQFF. Written as DNA, the CDR3 is TGTGCCAGCAGCCCCCGACGAGGGTGGAATGAGCAGTTCTTC.

This clone came up a few times. V gene TRBV2 combines with J gene TRBJ1-4, with 7 nucleotides matching TRBD1. V was pared by 6 bases and J by 3 bases, with 1 base of the junction left unmatched. This CDR3 is built from 13 residues. The V gene's germline CDR1 is SNHLY and CDR2 FYNNEI. Written as DNA, the CDR3 is TGTGCCAGCAGGGGACAGTCTAATGAAAAACTGTTTTTT. Residues: CASRGQSNEKLFF.